What follows are 32 T cell receptor beta chains derived from one specimen sequenced in a study of blood T cells in healthy people across ages. Together with a sample-barcoded 5' primer, a J-beta primer mix was included in a second PCR lasting about 7 to 11 cycles. TCRdb re-called the 5' RACE reads through MiXCR, storing one row per CDR3 protein. The sample comprises approximately 810,000 distinct CDR3 sequences, about 36% of which are singletons, and over 10% rests with the top ten. Sequenced sample: blood. Receptors originate from a man in his late teens or twenties in good health.

Details on this clonotype: Since a much larger clone is just one base distant, this may be a read error. The chain uses TRBV5-1 and TRBJ1-4, with no clear D. CDR3 size: 14 residues. CDR1 and CDR2 (germline): SGHRS, YFSETQ. Trimming shortened V by 3 bases and J by 6 bases, and 12 bases separated the two germline ends. CDR3 DNA sequence: TGCGCCAGCAGCTGGTGGGGTCCGGATGAAAAACTGTTTTTT. Residues: CASSWWGPDEKLFF.

The rearrangement uses TRBV3-1 and TRBJ2-3; TRBD2 matches at 11 bases. Germline assignment: CDR1 LGHDT and CDR2 YNNKEL (reference sequence). The CDR3 spans 15 residues. V shed 4 bases and J 2 bases; nucleotides not matched to a gene: 2. The CDR3 is CASSPTSGDTDTQYF. The CDR3 DNA sequence: TGTGCCAGCAGCCCGACTAGCGGGGACACAGATACGCAGTATTTT.

V is TRBV20-1 and J is TRBJ2-3, with 10 bases aligning to TRBD2. This CDR3 is 16 amino acids long. Unmatched junction bases numbered 6, after V lost 0 bases and J lost 3 bases. Germline CDR1 and CDR2: DFQATT and SNEGSKA (reference sequence). CDR3 sequence reads: CSARDREREGTDTQYF. Written as DNA, the CDR3 is TGCAGTGCTAGAGATCGGGAGCGGGAGGGAACAGATACGCAGTATTTT.

This clonotype was found a few times. Its ends do not fully match the called genes, so a read error is possible. The V gene is TRBV12-3 or TRBV12-4, the J gene TRBJ2-3; D remains ambiguous. There are 12 residues in the CDR3. CDR3 region: CTSSPPTDTQYF. The CDR3 nucleotides read TGTACCAGCAGTCCACCCACAGATACGCAGTATTTT.

The rearrangement links TRBV6-5 to TRBJ1-1; D remains ambiguous. The CDR3 is 12 residues long. Germline values: CDR1 MNHEY, CDR2 SVGAGI. The V gene lost 6 bases and the J gene lost 1 base, with 6 bases spanning the gap. CDR3 coding DNA: TGTGCCAGCAGGGCGGGGAACACTGAAGCTTTCTTT. Protein sequence: CASRAGNTEAFF.

This clonotype was found once. The chain links TRBV20-1 to TRBJ2-5; possibly TRBD1 or TRBD2 for D (5 bases each). Near its end, the DNA agrees better with TRBJ2-1, so the J call may be wrong. This CDR3 spans 14 amino acids. Per the germline V gene, CDR1 is DFQATT and CDR2 is SNEGSKA (reference sequence). The CDR3 is CSARVGALQETQFF. The CDR3 coding sequence is TGCAGTGCTAGAGTCGGGGCGTTGCAAGAGACCCAGTTCTTC.

The table lists this clonotype with a few counts. The rearrangement links TRBV30 to TRBJ1-2, with D possibly matching TRBD1 (5 bases). CDR3 length: 13 residues. The V end was cut by 0 bases, the J end by 8 bases, with 13 bases between. Germline V lookup: CDR1 GTSNPN, CDR2 SVGIG (reference sequence). CDR3 residues: CAWSVRQGGGYTF. As DNA, the CDR3 is TGTGCCTGGAGTGTTAGGCAGGGAGGAGGCTACACCTTC.

At least ten counts were recorded for this clonotype. The gene calls are TRBV12-3 or TRBV12-4 and TRBJ1-1; possible D gene TRBD1, 5 bases. The V end was cut by 3 bases, the J end by 3 bases, with 8 bases between. This CDR3 comprises 13 residues. In DNA form, the CDR3 reads TGTGCCAGCAGTTTGAGACAGTACACTGAAGCTTTCTTT. Amino acid sequence: CASSLRQYTEAFF.

This clonotype was observed a few times. The chain has TRBV20-1 and TRBJ2-5; D may be TRBD1 or TRBD2 (5 bases each). Germline values: CDR1 DFQATT, CDR2 SNEGSKA (reference sequence). Trimming pared 1 base from V and 11 bases from J, leaving 20 bases between. The CDR3 sequence is 14 residues long. The CDR3 DNA sequence: TGCAGTGCTAGAGCCGGGGCCTACCCCAGTGAGCAGTACTTC. Translating gives CSARAGAYPSEQYF.

The chain carries TRBV5-5 and TRBJ2-5, with D perhaps matching TRBD1 (5 bases). From germline, CDR1 is SGHKS and CDR2 YYEKEE (reference sequence). The CDR3 consists of 14 residues. V lost 2 bases, J lost 5 bases, and 13 bases lay in between. The chain's CDR3 is CASSFPRAWETQYF. The CDR3 nucleotides are TGTGCCAGCAGCTTCCCCAGGGCGTGGGAGACCCAGTACTTC. Filled out from reference TRBV5-5 and TRBJ2-5, the complete variable domain reads DAGVTQSPTHLIKTRGQQVTLRCSPISGHKSVSWYQQVLGQGPQFIFQYYEKEERGRGNFPDRFSARQFPNYSSELNVNALLLGDSALYLCASSFPRAWETQYFGPGTRLLVL.

The V and J genes are TRBV4-2 and TRBJ2-6; 7 nucleotides align to TRBD1. With V trimmed by 1 base and J by 0 bases, 9 bases remained unmatched. From germline, CDR1 is LGHNA and CDR2 YNFKEQ. This CDR3 contains 19 residues. The CDR3 protein is CASSQGQGTSLSGANVLTF. The CDR3 region has the DNA TGTGCCAGCAGCCAAGGACAGGGAACCTCTCTCTCTGGGGCCAACGTCCTGACTTTC.

The sample holds a few counts of this clonotype. The chain uses TRBV20-1 and TRBJ2-1; no firm D call. Trimming cost V 6 bases and J 2 bases, with 20 bases left between them. CDR1 DFQATT and CDR2 SNEGSKA come from the germline V gene (reference sequence). CDR3 size: 16 residues. The DNA of the CDR3 is TGCAGTGCCCATCGTTCGACCCATAGTCCCTACAATGAGCAGTTCTTC. Amino acids: CSAHRSTHSPYNEQFF.

This clonotype was found once. This chain links TRBV7-6 with TRBJ1-1, with 8 nucleotides matching TRBD1. With V trimmed by 5 bases and J by 3 bases, 11 bases remained unmatched. Per germline, CDR1 SGHVS and CDR2 FNYEAQ. There are 16 residues in the CDR3. CDR3 region: CASSPGQGFQDTEAFF. The CDR3 DNA reads as TGTGCCAGCAGCCCAGGACAGGGCTTTCAAGACACTGAAGCTTTCTTT.

At least ten counts were recorded for this clonotype. The rearrangement uses TRBV30 and TRBJ1-1; D not resolved. The ends were cut back, 3 bases at V and 2 bases at J, with 4 bases in the middle. CDR1 is GTSNPN and CDR2 is SVGIG in the germline V gene (reference sequence). The CDR3 totals 11 residues. The CDR3 region has the DNA TGTGCCTGGAGAGGAAACACTGAAGCTTTCTTT. It codes for CAWRGNTEAFF.

V and J are TRBV9 and TRBJ2-7; 12 bases line up with TRBD2. The CDR3 totals 17 residues. Germline V lookup: CDR1 SGDLS, CDR2 YYNGEE. The V segment lost 3 bases and the J segment 10 bases; nucleotides outside the gene matches: 17. CDR3 bases: TGTGCCAGCAGCGCTTACCCTAGCGGGGGGGGAAGGAAGGACCAGTACTTC. Protein sequence: CASSAYPSGGGRKDQYF.

Remarks on this clonotype: This may arise from a read error, as a much more abundant clone is one base away. V usage is TRBV9 and J usage is TRBJ1-2, with TRBD1 matching 7 bases. The CDR3 is 14 residues long. The germline gives CDR1 SGDLS, CDR2 YYNGEE. The V gene end was trimmed by 4 bases and the J gene end by 0 bases; junction bases not matched to a gene: 3. CDR3 DNA: TGTGCCAGCAGCACCGGGACAGCTAACTATGGCTACACCTTC. Translated, it gives CASSTGTANYGYTF. Combining the CDR3 with reference TRBV9 and TRBJ1-2 gives the whole variable domain DSGVTQTPKHLITATGQRVTLRCSPRSGDLSVYWYQQSLDQGLQFLIQYYNGEERAKGNILERFSAQQFPDLHSELNLSSLELGDSALYFCASSTGTANYGYTFGSGTRLTVV.

The V gene is TRBV2, the J gene TRBJ2-1; maybe TRBD1 (6 bases). V lost 10 bases to trimming and J lost 6 bases, with 16 bases between them. This CDR3 comprises 13 residues. Germline V gene data show CDR1 as SNHLY and CDR2 as FYNNEI. This CDR3 reads CAISQGGSNEQFF. CDR3 bases: TGTGCCATCTCCCAAGGGGGTAGCAATGAGCAGTTCTTC.

V and J are TRBV9 and TRBJ2-7; D not resolved. The J call may not be correct, given that the DNA end is closer to TRBJ2-5. Per germline, CDR1 SGDLS and CDR2 YYNGEE. This CDR3 spans 14 amino acids. The CDR3: CASSVGVDKETQYF. In DNA form, the CDR3 reads TGTGCCAGCAGCGTAGGGGTAGATAAAGAGACCCAGTACTTC.

This clonotype appeared a few times. The rearrangement links TRBV10-3 to TRBJ1-3; 8 nucleotides agree with TRBD1. Trimming at V came to 8 bases and at J to 0 bases, leaving 3 bases not matched to a gene. This CDR3 spans 14 amino acids. Germline V gene lookup returns CDR1 ENHRY and CDR2 SYGVKD. CDR3 protein: CAIGTGNSGNTIYF. CDR3 DNA: TGTGCCATCGGGACAGGTAACTCTGGAAACACCATATATTTT.

J is TRBJ2-6 and V is TRBV5-1; D gene unclear. This CDR3 region has 12 residues. V was trimmed by 7 bases and J by 0 bases, leaving 2 bases between them. The germline V gene has CDR1 SGHRS and CDR2 YFSETQ. CDR3: CASASGANVLTF. CDR3 DNA: TGCGCCAGCGCCTCTGGGGCCAACGTCCTGACTTTC.

This clonotype was observed a few times. The chain links TRBV6-2 or TRBV6-3 to TRBJ1-2; no firm D call. V was clipped by 0 bases and J by 2 bases, with 10 bases between them. The germline gives CDR1 MNHEY, CDR2 SVGEGT. The length of the CDR3 is 15 residues. CDR3 loop: CASSYSGIANYGYTF. The CDR3 nucleotides are TGTGCCAGCAGTTACTCAGGGATCGCCAACTATGGCTACACCTTC.

This clonotype was picked up one time. This may be a read error, as it is one base from a much larger clone. This rearrangement joins TRBV7-9 to TRBJ1-2, with a tentative D call TRBD1 (5 bases). Germline V gene sequence: CDR1 SEHNR, CDR2 FQNEAQ (reference sequence). There are 13 residues in the CDR3. In DNA, the CDR3 is TGTGCCAGCAGCTTAACGGGGCTAGAGGGCTGCACCTTC. Protein: CASSLTGLEGCTF.

This clonotype came up many times. This chain joins TRBV10-3 and TRBJ2-7; D is possibly TRBD1 (6 bases). V lost 8 bases to trimming and J lost 1 base, with 12 bases between them. The germline CDR1 and CDR2 sequences are ENHRY and SYGVKD. This CDR3 has 13 residues. The CDR3 DNA follows: TGTGCCATCGGTAGGACAGAGTCCTACGAGCAGTACTTC. This translates into CAIGRTESYEQYF.

This clonotype has a count of ten or more. The rearrangement uses TRBV4-3 and TRBJ2-3; perhaps TRBD1 as D (6 bases). Germline V gives CDR1 LGHNA, CDR2 YSLEER. V was trimmed by 0 bases and J by 6 bases, leaving 13 bases between them. The CDR3 is made up of 15 amino acids. CDR3 residues: CASSQDPVRGDTQYF. The DNA of the CDR3 is TGCGCCAGCAGCCAAGATCCCGTCAGGGGCGATACGCAGTATTTT.

This clonotype has only a few counts. CDR3 sequence: CASRSQGGNYNEQFF. The CDR3 DNA reads TGTGCCAGCCGTTCCCAGGGGGGCAATTACAATGAGCAGTTCTTC. This chain joins TRBV28 and TRBJ2-1, with TRBD1 as a possible D gene (7 bases). V lost 8 bases, J lost 4 bases, and 18 bases lay in between. Looked up from germline, CDR1 is MDHEN and CDR2 is SYDVKM. The CDR3 contains 15 residues.

This CDR3 is CASSLGPQDLLALHF. DNA for the CDR3: TGTGCCAGCAGTTTAGGTCCGCAGGACCTTTTGGCCCTCCACTTT. The V call is TRBV12-3 or TRBV12-4, the J call TRBJ1-6; D is unresolved. Trimming removed 1 base at V and 14 bases at J, with 18 bases between. This CDR3 has 15 residues.

In the case of this clonotype: One end of the junction fails to match germline, which may point to a read error. The CDR3 nucleotides read TGTGCCAGCAGCTCCGGGACAGGCTATGGCCACACCTTC. Translation gives CASSSGTGYGHTF. The chain joins TRBV6-5 to TRBJ1-2; 8 nucleotides line up with TRBD1. Germline loops: CDR1 MNHEY, CDR2 SVGAGI. The length of the CDR3 is 13 residues.

The chain recombines TRBV30 with TRBJ1-6, with 8 bases that match TRBD1. CDR3 length: 15 amino acids. CDR1 and CDR2 (germline): GTSNPN, SVGIG (reference sequence). V lost 1 base to trimming and J lost 8 bases; unmatched junction nucleotides: 7. CDR3 sequence (DNA): TGTGCCTGGAGTGGCGGAGGACAGGGCGATTCACCCCTCCACTTT. It encodes CAWSGGGQGDSPLHF.

This clonotype was seen only a few times. The genes are TRBV11-1 and TRBJ1-1, with no clear D. V gave up 2 bases and J gave up 1 base, with 14 bases separating them. Germline CDR1 is SGHAT and CDR2 is FQDESV (reference sequence). CDR3 length: 16 amino acids. The chain's CDR3 is CASSLRVGATNTEAFF. The CDR3, as DNA: TGTGCCAGCAGCTTAAGAGTAGGAGCGACGAACACTGAAGCTTTCTTT.

As concerns this clonotype: Being one base from a much bigger clone, this may be a read error. The chain has TRBV27 and TRBJ2-7; D unresolved. The CDR3 is made up of 16 amino acids. Germline V gives CDR1 MNHEY, CDR2 SMNVEV (reference sequence). V was shortened by 6 bases and J by 5 bases, with 23 bases between the two germline ends. The CDR3 DNA is TGTGCCAGCAGCTACTCCCAACTACGACACCCCCACGAGCAGTACTTC. It specifies CASSYSQLRHPHEQYF.

V and J are TRBV20-1 and TRBJ2-5; 8 nucleotides align to TRBD2. J gave up 1 base and V 3 bases, and 7 bases lay outside the gene matches. The germline gives CDR1 DFQATT, CDR2 SNEGSKA (reference sequence). The CDR3 is 15 amino acids. The CDR3 loop is CSARRRGEFQETQYF. The DNA for the CDR3 is TGCAGTGCTAGGCGGCGGGGGGAATTCCAAGAGACCCAGTACTTC.

J is TRBJ1-4 and V is TRBV7-9, with D tentatively TRBD1 (5 bases). V was clipped by 0 bases and J by 0 bases, with 8 bases between them. The CDR3 is 16 residues long. The V gene's germline CDR1 is SEHNR and CDR2 FQNEAQ (reference sequence). DNA for the CDR3: TGTGCCAGCAGCTTAGCATCGACAGCAACTAATGAAAAACTGTTTTTT. Protein sequence: CASSLASTATNEKLFF.